The T cell receptor (beta chain) described here comes from a study of cytomegalovirus exposure and HLA in healthy donors listed by TCRdb under 2017. A note on the overall study: According to an earlier analysis of a few hundred of the donors, 150 million to 200 million T cells yielded roughly 110 million unique TCR beta sequences and approximately 300 Gb of sequence data. An early release that covered more than 550 HLA-typed donors contained around 330 gigabases of sequencing data and around 80 million unique TCR sequences. The genetic ancestry cluster associated with self-reported Caucasian donors included about 81% of the 398 genotyped donors. The study aimed to test whether signatures of past pathogen exposure could be identified by cataloging public T cell receptors. Using immunosequencing, the study profiled T cell repertoires from approximately 700 subjects and related those repertoires to cytomegalovirus serostatus. Along with the approximately 700-subject first cohort, a separate validation cohort of more than 90 different subjects was used. High-throughput TCR immunosequencing, statistical association of individual TCRs with disease status, and machine learning were combined to predict cytomegalovirus infection status. To study patterns of TCR occurrence, a later analysis re-analyzed previously published TCR beta repertoires from 666 donors and added high-resolution HLA genotyping. In the later analysis, no new phenotypic data were used to find candidate immune exposures; instead, reliance was placed on TCR beta sequences and their occurrence across donors. An earlier analysis of around 580 of the donors used high-throughput TCR beta sequencing to judge whether each TCR beta V gene segment behaved as functional or pseudogenic. Alongside the repertoire data, information on donor age, sex, ethnicity and CMV serostatus was compiled. A later genetic analysis took genome-wide SNP genotypes for about three fifths of the roughly 700 donors and used that subset as a discovery cohort. Every discovery cohort repertoire had been produced on one sequencing platform. HLA typing included class I and class II loci at four-digit resolution. The number of typed donors differed by locus: about 629-640 for A, B, C, DRB1 and DQB1; about 520 for DQA1; 606 for DPA1; and roughly 470 for DPB1. Because of strong linkage in the cohort, roughly five DR-DQ haplotypes were treated as single units for association and clustering. On average, over 200,000 unique TCR beta nucleotide sequences were sequenced per donor among several hundred genotyped donors of the cohort, with about 17% of those sequences being non-productive. Paper-wide results and their limitations: Presence/absence analyses assumed roughly uniform sequencing depth across donors, an assumption that may not hold. The cohort was sequenced for TCR beta chains only, and without alpha or paired-chain data the features that could be detected were limited. An earlier analysis of approximately 570 of the donors showed that most TCR beta V segments appeared in productive rearrangements either about 87% or about 30% of the time, which broadly matched IMGT annotations. In a later analysis, the rate of TCR association differed among HLA loci, with DRB1 alleles having the most associated TCRs and HLA-C alleles having the fewest. According to a later analysis, most CMV-associated TCR beta chains appeared to be HLA-restricted, and the HLA associations seemed to be driven largely by CMV exposure. Specific HLA alleles were associated with around 18,000 TCR beta sequences at a false discovery rate of 0.05 in a later analysis. The earlier analysis of about 600 of the donors excluded over 15 rarely observed V segments, including chromosome 9 orphons, because counts were too low. The authors suggested that the approach could potentially be extended to other disease states and immunological phenotypes. A later genetic analysis associated a missense DCLRE1C variant with V-gene and J-gene trimming of TCR beta chains, and an independent cohort replicated the association. The classifier was reported to diagnose cytomegalovirus status with high specificity and sensitivity in both the original cohort and the validation cohort. In a later genetic analysis, fewer N-insertions in productive TCRs were reported among donors in an Asian-associated ancestry cluster than the roughly 700-donor mean. The 87-base-pair reads could not distinguish some IMGT-functional V segments, including TRBV6-2 and TRBV6-3, so those segments were excluded. A later analysis reported that several top co-occurrence clusters appeared linked to parvovirus B19, influenza, CMV and Epstein-Barr virus. Because some donors lacked HLA typing at each locus, the association tests relied only on the typed subset. A further reported finding was that TCR beta sequences accurately predicted the HLA-A and HLA-B alleles for most subjects in the first cohort. Three of the identified cytomegalovirus-associated TCR beta chains were confirmed in vitro to be specific for cytomegalovirus antigens. A total of 150 or so TCR beta chains were listed by the study as associated with cytomegalovirus. Correlated functional status among segregating V segments might be attributable to linkage disequilibrium, but an unknown experimental factor could not be ruled out. Most TCR sequences were observed very rarely across donors, whereas some public TCRs were present in many individuals. The only immune exposure information available for the cohort was CMV serostatus. Compared with equally common non-associated chains, HLA-associated TCR beta chains in a later analysis were more clonally expanded and had lower generation probabilities. When HLA alleles, especially DR and DQ, strongly co-occurred, attributing TCR associations to individual alleles was difficult. A cluster of highly shared sequence variants was judged likely to be a technical artifact of the sequencing pipeline.

For CDR1 and CDR2, the germline V gene lists MGHRA and YSYEKL. V is pruned by 2 bases and J by 12 bases, leaving 4 bases of the junction without a gene match. The CDR3 goes from the cysteine to the phenylalanine over 12 residues. The read is trimmed to its CDR3 DNA, 36 bases read in frame from base 1. The method behind the library was the immunoSEQ multiplex PCR assay. For the multiplex PCR, a mixture combining 60 forward primers for TCR Vbeta segments and 13 reverse primers for TCR Jbeta segments was used. Amplification of the CDR3 region of rearranged TCR beta genes was performed with a multiplex PCR assay on genomic DNA. Amplified TCR beta libraries were sequenced as 87-base-pair reads on the Illumina HiSeq System. The study's processing was this. A later analysis tallied 75 million to 95 million unique TCR beta chains across the 650 to 750 repertoires, and roughly 11 million of those chains were shared by two or more donors. To remove PCR and sequencing errors, raw reads were error-corrected and collapsed into unique sequences using a nearest-neighbor algorithm that merged closely related sequences. CDR3 sequences were aligned to IMGT reference sequences to assign V, D and J gene segments. Each retained sequence needed at least a six-nucleotide match to both a V gene segment and a J gene segment. Rearrangements were classified as productive when the CDR3 lacked stop codons and remained in frame with V and J, and all other rearrangements were classified as non-productive. Following IMGT convention, CDR3 was defined as the stretch from the second conserved V-encoded cysteine to the conserved J-encoded phenylalanine. The earlier analysis of 500 to 650 of the donors excluded any sequence lacking an unambiguous match to a single V gene segment. In an earlier analysis of 587 of the donors, V segments were called functional above 56.7% productive rearrangements and were called segregating when the between-donor standard deviation exceeded 5%. A statistical classification framework was built for diagnosing cytomegalovirus status from the catalog of TCR beta chain sequences. In a later analysis, V and J genes were assigned by comparing TCR nucleotide sequences against IMGT/GENE-DB human TR gene sequences. In a later analysis, CDR3 sequences and most-parsimonious VDJ recombination scenarios were assigned using the TCRdist pipeline. In a later analysis, each TCR beta chain was defined by its CDR3 amino acid sequence together with its V-gene family, and reads without a unique V-gene family were excluded. A later analysis removed several hundred highly shared, low-generation-probability nucleotide sequences to deal with suspected cross-contamination and a sequencing artifact. In a later analysis, a clonal expansion index was calculated for each public chain from normalized within-repertoire ranks of inferred template counts. Generation probabilities in a later analysis came from a VDJ recombination model fitted to out-of-frame rearrangements, and those results were checked against IGoR. In a later analysis, TCR-TCR, TCR-HLA and TCR-CMV co-occurrence was scored with hypergeometric tests, and a repertoire-size bias correction was applied to TCR pairs. False discovery rates were estimated in a later analysis by permuting HLA or CMV assignments 20 times. A later analysis grouped co-occurring TCRs with DBSCAN, adding TCRdist sequence similarity when clustering within HLA-allele-positive subsets. Repertoires with fewer than 30,000 or more than 120,000 public chains were left out of co-occurrence clustering, as were a few repertoires with anomalous nucleotide sharing. Entries here come from immuneACCESS through TCRdb and include only in-frame sequences with V and J called. Some clones fail to appear in such tables; in the studies checked, an unresolved V gene covers under half of the shortfall, and the cause of the remainder is unknown. The V and J calls and clone size are taken from that table; D and trimming were inferred from the DNA. Counted in this sample were under 150,000 clones; 70% to 85% of them appeared once. The ten largest clones add up to roughly 1.2% of the sample.

Remarks on this clone: Its antigen target is currently unknown. Qualities for individual bases were not recorded, and no much larger clone is one base off.

The cohort was made up of approximately 670 healthy bone marrow donors. At the time of sampling, every cohort member was nominally healthy, though immune exposures that went unrecorded were likely present. The donor tested CMV seronegative, placing the donor among the roughly 350 seronegative members of the cohort. A peripheral blood sample was provided by each donor, and peripheral blood mononuclear cells were used for TCR beta sequencing. The Qiagen DNeasy Blood Extraction Kit was used to extract genomic DNA from the blood cell samples. This clonotype was obtained from a boy aged 5-17 years in good health and CMV-seronegative. The sequencing input was PBMCs. The sequence joins TRBV4-1 to TRBJ2-1, and TRBD2 matches 7 of the central bases. The DNA sequence reads TGCGCCAGCAGCCAACTTGGGAGGGTGCAGTTCTTC. Translated, this is CASSQLGRVQFF.